The T cell receptor beta chain under discussion was sequenced for a study of blood T cell repertoires in COVID-19 (dated by TCRdb to 2018 to 2021). For context, the study as a whole: Collaborator samples came from the United States, Italy and Spain and covered acute and convalescent phases of COVID-19. The prospective study material was composed of cDNA or gDNA derived from T cells, B-cell-depleted T cells, or PBMCs. Subjects who had been exposed to COVID-19, were actively infected with it, or had recovered from it provided the deeply sampled blood TCRbeta repertoires that made up the dataset. The repertoires were made available in a free public database intended to serve as a resource for research on the immune response to SARS-CoV-2. Samples came from the ongoing ImmuneRACE study (first 160 participants) plus 1,254 subjects from 6 global collaborators. Sample metadata almost always included a de-identified subject ID, COVID-19 status, age in years and sex. Where available, HLA class I and class II types were obtained from metadata supplied by the sample provider rather than from assay-based typing.

The junction shows trimming of 2 bases on V and 5 bases on J, and the gene matches do not reach 4 bases of it. Inclusive of the bounding cysteine and phenylalanine, the CDR3 is 15 residues long. Of the read, only the CDR3 DNA is kept; its 45 bases are in frame from base 1. In the germline V gene, CDR1 corresponds to SGHDT and CDR2 to YYEEEE. Whole blood was collected in K2EDTA tubes by collaborating institutions according to the institutions' own protocols. Collaborator samples were shipped for TCRbeta analysis as frozen whole blood, isolated PBMCs, or DNA extracted from either sample type. TCRbeta CDR3 regions were amplified from genomic DNA by means of the immunoSEQ Assay, a bias-controlled multiplex PCR. The source study handled its data this way. Within the assay, amplification of reference gene primers was used to estimate how many nucleated cells each sample contained. Sequence reads were collapsed and filtered to measure the absolute abundance of every unique TCRbeta CDR3 rearrangement. For each sample, productive Simpson clonality was calculated as the square root of Simpson's diversity index across productive rearrangements. As stored in TCRdb, this immuneACCESS dataset retains in-frame rearrangements with V and J assigned. A fraction of the clones does not appear; measured against another copy, unresolved V genes explain less than half of the discrepancy, and the remainder lacks a known reason. V, J and clone size are those of that table, while D and trimming were read from the DNA. The sample data list fewer than 300,000 clones, and around 83% of these were observed just once. Roughly 5.7% of the sample is held by the ten biggest clonotypes.

Results the study describes overall, beyond this receptor: The amount of clinical and demographic metadata varied by source and participant and was provided uncurated.

The sample holds a few counts of this clone. Its antigen is still unknown. Qualities for individual bases were not recorded, and no much larger clone is one base off. The sequence links TRBV5-6 to TRBJ2-1, with 10 central nucleotides matching TRBD1. The clonotype originates from an elderly man with acute or convalescent COVID-19. The specimen was peripheral blood. The DNA reads TGTGCCAGCAGCTTTCGGGGACAGGGGAACAATGAGCAGTTCTTC. This translates into CASSFRGQGNNEQFF.